This TCR beta chain is drawn from a study of T cell clonality in common variable immunodeficiency. Study-wide results and limits: TCRbeta clonality was increased in CVID versus healthy controls. In common variable immunodeficiency, TCR beta chains reportedly carried fewer deletions and N-nucleotide insertions. Fewer TCRbeta clones were shared among CVID subjects than controls.

Sequencing was performed with immunoSEQ multiplex PCR; in TCRdb, only in-frame clones are kept and a portion is missing. The sample is made up of 40,000 to 60,000 clones, none counted only once. In its sample, this clone ranks as medium-sized. Its antigen is as yet unknown. The DNA ends 3 residues before the CDR3 does, and the rest of the CDR3 is filled in from the germline J gene. This CDR3 spans 14 amino acids. From germline, CDR1 is SGHRS and CDR2 YFSETQ. Trimming removed 6 bases from V and 3 bases from J, with 12 bases in between. Source material: peripheral blood mononuclear cells. The receptor was isolated from a person aged 18 to 70 in good health. The chain has TRBV5-1 and TRBJ2-2; the D gene is possibly TRBD1 (7 bases). CDR3 DNA (partial): TGCGCCAGCAACCCCAGGGGGGACACCGGGGAG. Translating it yields CASNPRGDTGE. The full CDR3 is CASNPRGDTGELFF.